This T cell receptor beta chain is drawn from a study of blood T cell repertoires in COVID-19 (dated by TCRdb to 2018 to 2020). General notes on the study: Collaborator samples came from the United States, Italy and Spain and covered acute and convalescent phases of COVID-19. The prospective study material was composed of cDNA or gDNA derived from T cells, B-cell-depleted T cells, or PBMCs. The dataset comprised deeply sampled blood TCRbeta repertoires from subjects exposed to, actively infected with, or recovered from COVID-19. The repertoires were released in a freely available public database intended as a resource for research on the immune response to SARS-CoV-2. The samples were drawn from the first 160 participants of the ongoing ImmuneRACE study and from 950 to 1,500 subjects provided by 6 global collaborators. Sample metadata almost always included a de-identified subject ID, COVID-19 status, age in years and sex. Where HLA class I and class II types were available, the types were taken from metadata supplied by the sample provider, not from assay-based typing. Findings and caveats that apply to the study as a whole: The quantity of clinical and demographic metadata differed by source and by participant and was supplied without curation.

The collaborating institutions used their own protocols to collect whole blood in K2EDTA tubes. For TCRbeta analysis, collaborator samples were shipped as frozen whole blood, as isolated PBMCs, or as DNA extracted from either sample type. Comments on this clone: The clone's antigen remains unknown. No base quality information exists; no much larger clone differs at one position.

Its CDR3 holds 15 amino acids, cysteine through phenylalanine. The sequence is cut down to CDR3 DNA, 45 bases in frame from base 1. Germline trimming: 6 bases from V, 6 bases from J; junction bases outside gene matches: 9. The germline V gene (reference sequence) provides CDR1 MNHEY and CDR2 SMNVEV. TCRbeta CDR3 regions were amplified from genomic DNA using the immunoSEQ Assay, a bias-controlled multiplex PCR. In the source study's methods: Within the assay, amplification of reference gene primers was used to estimate how many nucleated cells each sample contained. To quantify the absolute abundance of each unique TCRbeta CDR3 rearrangement, sequence reads were collapsed and filtered. For each sample, productive Simpson clonality was calculated as the square root of Simpson's diversity index across productive rearrangements. Held by TCRdb, this immuneACCESS table contains in-frame sequences only and omits some clones. Under half of the omission traces to an unresolved V gene where checked; the cause of the rest is unknown. The V and J calls and clone size were taken over from that table, and D and trimming were inferred from the DNA. In all, the sample holds about 24,000 clones, and around nine tenths of those were seen once. Together, the top ten hold 5% to 5.5% of the sample.

The origin of this receptor is a man in his forties or fifties with active COVID-19. The chain joins TRBV27 to TRBJ1-5; 9 nucleotides in the junction match TRBD1. Sequencing used peripheral blood. The CDR3 corresponds to CASSNSGTGFQPQHF. The DNA sequence is as follows: TGTGCCAGCAGCAATTCCGGGACAGGGTTTCAGCCCCAGCATTTT.